These 18 T cell receptor beta chains originate from one sample sequenced in a study of spatial heterogeneity in lung cancer (dated by TCRdb to between 2018 and 2021). The method behind the library was 5' RACE. The sample was run on a NextSeq 500. The public sequencing data were trimmed at Q25 with fastp and processed into clonotypes with MiXCR by TCRdb, which kept only in-frame beta chains. Merged by CDR3 protein, the rows form single entries marked with the most common genes and DNA. The sample table lists some 120,000 distinct CDR3 sequences, more than 10% of them with a count of one. The ten most abundant clones make up approximately 15% of the sample. Interpreted using the paper, the time point label stands for: blood at routine non-recurrence follow-up after resection. TCR sequencing used whole RNA extracted from tumor and nontumor lung tissue, or from cryopreserved PBMC samples, without cell sorting.

Sequencing used PBMCs, obtained at follow-up. The receptor source for this set is a male donor with early-stage non-small cell lung cancer.

Only a few counts were recorded for this clonotype. The rearrangement uses TRBV5-1 and TRBJ2-5; 7 bases fit TRBD2. This CDR3 has 15 residues. V was pared by 3 bases and J by 4 bases, with 9 bases of the junction left unmatched. Germline lookup yields CDR1 SGHRS and CDR2 YFSETQ. Here the CDR3 reads CASSSGPGGRETQYF. DNA of the CDR3: TGCGCCAGCAGCTCGGGACCGGGGGGTCGAGAGACCCAGTACTTC.

In its sample, this clonotype was seen many times. The rearrangement uses TRBV30 and TRBJ1-1; D possibly corresponds to TRBD1 (5 bases). The CDR3 extends over 15 amino acids. V lost 0 bases, J lost 5 bases, and 16 bases lay in between. Germline lookup yields CDR1 GTSNPN and CDR2 SVGIG (reference sequence). The CDR3 bases are TGTGCCTGGAGTGTAAGATCCGGGGCGCGTACTGAAGCTTTCTTT. Residues: CAWSVRSGARTEAFF. The whole variable domain, remainder taken from reference TRBV30 and TRBJ1-1, is SQTIHQWPATLVQPVGSPLSLECTVEGTSNPNLYWYRQAAGRGLQLLFYSVGIGQISSEVPQNLSASRPQDRQFILSSKKLLLSDSGFYLCAWSVRSGARTEAFFGQGTRLTVV.

The sample holds a few counts of this clonotype. The chain links TRBV20-1 to TRBJ1-2, with no clear D. Germline V gene lookup returns CDR1 DFQATT and CDR2 SNEGSKA (reference sequence). Trimming took 6 bases from V and 8 from J, leaving 19 bases between them. The CDR3 runs to 13 residues. CDR3 DNA sequence: TGCAGTGCCTATTTTCCTAACAAAGGCGGCTACACCTTC. This sequence encodes CSAYFPNKGGYTF.

This clonotype was seen at least ten times. The rearrangement uses TRBV7-2 and TRBJ1-2; 7 bases agree with TRBD1. The CDR3 has 14 residues. J was trimmed by 4 bases and V by 5 bases; bases with no gene match: 7. Germline values: CDR1 SGHTA, CDR2 FQGNSA. CDR3 amino acids: CASSMGQPGYGYTF. DNA of the CDR3: TGTGCCAGCAGCATGGGACAGCCCGGCTATGGCTACACCTTC.

The sample holds a few counts of this clonotype. This rearrangement joins TRBV28 to TRBJ2-7; a possible D gene is TRBD1 (5 bases). Germline V lookup: CDR1 MDHEN, CDR2 SYDVKM. Trimming took 4 bases from V and 0 from J, leaving 7 bases between them. The CDR3 totals 13 residues. The CDR3 DNA reads TGTGCCAGCAGTTACCAGGGCTCCTACGAGCAGTACTTC. Translated: CASSYQGSYEQYF.

Only a few counts were recorded for this clonotype. The genes are TRBV12-3 or TRBV12-4 and TRBJ2-2, with D perhaps assigned TRBD1 or TRBD2 (6 bases each). This CDR3 is 14 amino acids long. The V end lost 5 bases, the J end lost 6 bases, and 13 bases lay between the germline ends. The CDR3 nucleotides read TGTGCCAGCAGTCGGGGGCAGGAGGCCGGGGAGCTGTTTTTT. The encoded protein is CASSRGQEAGELFF.

This clonotype was observed at least ten times. The V call is TRBV6-4, the J call TRBJ1-1; 7 positions agree with TRBD1. The J segment lost 2 bases and the V segment lost 11 bases, leaving 5 bases of the junction unmatched. Per germline, CDR1 MRHNA and CDR2 SNTAGT. This CDR3 region has 12 residues. The CDR3 coding sequence is TGTGCCGACAGGGAATTTAACACTGAAGCTTTCTTT. It encodes CADREFNTEAFF.

This clonotype was seen a handful of times. The chain combines TRBV2 with TRBJ2-7; TRBD1 matches at 11 bases. CDR1 is SNHLY, CDR2 FYNNEI, per germline. The junction had 3 bases not matched to a gene; V was cut back by 4 bases and J by 4 bases. The CDR3 totals 14 residues. The CDR3 DNA is TGTGCCAGCAGTGCCGGGACAGGGGGGTACGAGCAGTACTTC. As protein: CASSAGTGGYEQYF.

There are many counts of this clonotype. The rearrangement links TRBV29-1 to TRBJ1-5; D is uncertain. V was cut by 2 bases and J by 11 bases, with 10 bases left in between. Germline CDR1 is SQVTM and CDR2 is ANQGSEA. The CDR3 has 11 residues. The DNA of the CDR3 is TGCAGCGTTGAAATCGGGAGTGCCCAGCATTTT. This sequence encodes CSVEIGSAQHF.

This clonotype was counted a few times. The chain recombines TRBV11-2 with TRBJ2-5; 9 bases map to TRBD2. V lost 2 bases and J lost 5; bases outside the gene matches: 6. CDR1 SGHAT and CDR2 FQNNGV come from the germline V gene. This CDR3 comprises 15 residues. CDR3 amino acids: CASSLTAGGMETQYF. CDR3 in DNA: TGTGCCAGCAGCTTAACAGCGGGGGGCATGGAGACCCAGTACTTC.

This clonotype was counted between two and nine times. The chain employs TRBV20-1 and TRBJ1-6; tentative D call: TRBD1 (6 bases). Trimming shortened V by 0 bases and J by 12 bases, and 24 bases separated the two germline ends. The germline CDR1 and CDR2 sequences are DFQATT and SNEGSKA (reference sequence). This CDR3 has 17 residues. DNA for the CDR3: TGCAGTGCTAGAGATCCAATAGGCAGGGGAGGTGGGAGACCCCTCCACTTT. It encodes CSARDPIGRGGGRPLHF.

The CDR3 nucleotides read TGCGCCAGCAGCTTGACATTGGGGGGAACAGATACGCAGTATTTT. Residues: CASSLTLGGTDTQYF. The chain couples TRBV5-1 to TRBJ2-3; TRBD2 is a possible D gene (6 bases). This CDR3 spans 15 amino acids. Germline loops: CDR1 SGHRS, CDR2 YFSETQ. The V gene lost 1 base and the J gene lost 3 bases, with 12 bases spanning the gap.

This clonotype was detected ten times or more. The chain employs TRBV9 and TRBJ1-2, with D perhaps TRBD1 (5 bases). The germline V and J ends were trimmed by 7 bases and 3 bases, with 10 bases remaining between them. Looked up from germline, CDR1 is SGDLS and CDR2 is YYNGEE. The CDR3 loop spans 12 amino acids. The CDR3 bases are TGTGCCAGCCAGGACATCGACTATGGCTACACCTTC. It encodes CASQDIDYGYTF.

This clonotype was seen many times. The J gene is TRBJ2-1, the V gene TRBV7-2; D call uncertain. Germline V gene sequence: CDR1 SGHTA, CDR2 FQGNSA. The length of the CDR3 is 13 residues. Trimming stripped 7 bases from V and 6 bases from J, with 13 bases between. The chain's CDR3 is CASTRERFNEQFF. The DNA of the CDR3 is TGTGCCAGCACTAGAGAACGGTTCAATGAGCAGTTCTTC.

In this sample, this clonotype turned up a few times. This chain joins TRBV7-3 and TRBJ2-5; 8 bases agree with TRBD1. The CDR3 has 15 residues. The junction had 6 bases not matched to a gene; V was cut back by 4 bases and J by 2 bases. The V gene's germline CDR1 is SGHTA and CDR2 FQGTGA. CDR3 coding DNA: TGTGCCAGCAGCTCGTGGACAGGGCCGCAAGAGACCCAGTACTTC. Amino acids: CASSSWTGPQETQYF. The entire variable domain, with the rest obtained from reference TRBV7-3 and TRBJ2-5, is as follows: GAGVSQTPSNKVTEKGKYVELRCDPISGHTALYWYRQSLGQGPEFLIYFQGTGAADDSGLPNDRFFAVRPEGSVSTLKIQRTERGDSAVYLCASSSWTGPQETQYFGPGTRLLVL.

This clonotype was seen ten or more times. The V gene is TRBV29-1, the J gene TRBJ1-4; 7 bases map to TRBD1. This CDR3 spans 13 amino acids. V lost 5 bases and J lost 8; bases outside the gene matches: 8. Germline CDR1 and CDR2: SQVTM and ANQGSEA. Here the CDR3 DNA reads TGCAGCGTTCGACAGGGAGGGGAAGAAAAACTGTTTTTT. Residues: CSVRQGGEEKLFF.

This clonotype was observed many times. The V gene is TRBV21-1, the J gene TRBJ2-1. TRBV21-1 is given as a pseudogene. The CDR3 totals 12 residues. The CDR3 coding sequence is TGTGCCAGCAGCTTCTCGGACAATGAGCAGTTCTTC. Protein sequence: CASSFSDNEQFF.

A word on this clonotype: A much larger clone sits a single nucleotide away, making a read error possible. The rearrangement links TRBV5-8 to TRBJ2-3; D might be TRBD2 (5 bases). Germline values: CDR1 SGHTS, CDR2 YDEGEE. The CDR3 is made up of 13 amino acids. CDR3 sequence reads: CVSSLREPDTQYF. CDR3 DNA sequence: TGTGTCAGCAGCTTGAGGGAACCAGATACGCAGTATTTT.